Shown below are 2 T cell receptor beta chains from a single sample sequenced in a study of cytomegalovirus exposure and HLA in healthy donors. Researchers ran the PCR with 60 Vbeta and 13 Jbeta primers. The data were produced by immunoSEQ multiplex PCR, yet TCRdb's version contains in-frame clones alone and is incomplete. The table shows under 110,000 clones, with about four fifths occurring only once. The material sequenced was PBMCs. The receptor set was obtained from a man aged 45 to 65 in good health and CMV-seronegative.

This chain uses TRBV5-8 with TRBJ1-5, with D unclear. CDR3 size: 15 residues. Germline CDR1 is SGHTS and CDR2 is YDEGEE. Trimming took 4 bases from V and 1 from J, leaving 12 bases between them. CDR3 in amino acids: CASSHPGGSNQPQHF. In DNA, the CDR3 is TGTGCCAGCAGCCACCCCGGCGGGAGCAATCAGCCCCAGCATTTT.

The chain employs TRBV29-1 and TRBJ1-2; no clear D gene. The CDR3 length is 15 residues. Germline values: CDR1 SQVTM, CDR2 ANQGSEA. V lost 7 bases and J lost 0, with 18 bases in between. CDR3 DNA: TGCAGCGCGCACGAGCCACCGCTGCCTAACTATGGCTACACCTTC. It yields the protein CSAHEPPLPNYGYTF.